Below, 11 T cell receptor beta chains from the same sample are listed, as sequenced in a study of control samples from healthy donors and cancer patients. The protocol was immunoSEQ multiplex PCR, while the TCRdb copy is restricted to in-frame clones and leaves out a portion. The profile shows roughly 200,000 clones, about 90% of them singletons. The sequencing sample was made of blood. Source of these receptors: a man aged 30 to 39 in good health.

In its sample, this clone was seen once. CDR3 region: CASRLGGPTTDTQYF. CDR3 DNA: TGTGCCAGCAGACTCGGGGGACCGACCACAGATACGCAGTATTTT. The chain joins TRBV6-5 to TRBJ2-3; tentative D call: TRBD2 (6 bases). CDR1 is MNHEY, CDR2 SVGAGI, per germline. Trimming took off 6 bases at V and 2 bases at J, with 15 bases between the two ends. CDR3 length equals 15 residues.

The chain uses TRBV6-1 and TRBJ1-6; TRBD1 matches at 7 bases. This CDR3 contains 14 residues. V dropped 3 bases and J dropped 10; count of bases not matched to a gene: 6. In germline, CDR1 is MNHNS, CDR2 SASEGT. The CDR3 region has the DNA TGTGCCAGCAGTGATGACAGGGAAGTCTCACCCCTCCACTTT. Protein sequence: CASSDDREVSPLHF.

CDR3 loop: CASSLRARVMNTEAFF. The CDR3 DNA reads TGTGCCAGCAGTTTAAGGGCAAGGGTCATGAACACTGAAGCTTTCTTT. The chain links TRBV27 to TRBJ1-1; D not certain. The V and J ends lost 2 bases and 0 bases respectively, with 13 bases between them. Looked up from germline, CDR1 is MNHEY and CDR2 is SMNVEV (reference sequence). This CDR3 spans 16 amino acids.

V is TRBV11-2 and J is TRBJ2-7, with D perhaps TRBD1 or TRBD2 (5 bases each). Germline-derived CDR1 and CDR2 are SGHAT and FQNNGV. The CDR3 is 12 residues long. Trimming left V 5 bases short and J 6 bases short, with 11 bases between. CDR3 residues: CASSRLGAEQYF. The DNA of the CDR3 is TGTGCCAGCAGCCGTCTCGGGGCCGAGCAGTACTTC.

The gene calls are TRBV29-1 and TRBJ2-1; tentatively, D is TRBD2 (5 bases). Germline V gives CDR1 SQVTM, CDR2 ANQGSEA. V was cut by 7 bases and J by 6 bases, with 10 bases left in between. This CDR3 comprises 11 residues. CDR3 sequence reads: CSAGDSNEQFF. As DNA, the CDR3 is TGCAGCGCCGGGGATTCCAATGAGCAGTTCTTC.

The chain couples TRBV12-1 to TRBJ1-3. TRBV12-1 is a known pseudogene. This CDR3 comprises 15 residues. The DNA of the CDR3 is TGTGCCAGCAGCCCGGATGGTCGCTCTGGAAACACCATATATTTT. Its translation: CASSPDGRSGNTIYF.

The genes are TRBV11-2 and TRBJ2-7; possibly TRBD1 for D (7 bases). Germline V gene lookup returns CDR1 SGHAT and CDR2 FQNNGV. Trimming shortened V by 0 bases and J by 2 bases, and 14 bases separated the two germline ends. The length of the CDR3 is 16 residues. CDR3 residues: CASSLDQGGRTYEQYF. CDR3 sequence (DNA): TGTGCCAGCAGCTTAGATCAGGGGGGCCGAACCTACGAGCAGTACTTC.

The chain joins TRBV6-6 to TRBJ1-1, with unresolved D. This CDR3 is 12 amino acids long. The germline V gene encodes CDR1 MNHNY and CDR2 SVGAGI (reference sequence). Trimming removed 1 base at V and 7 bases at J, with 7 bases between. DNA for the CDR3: TGTGCCAGCAGTTACTGGAGGTATGAAGCTTTCTTT. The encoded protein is CASSYWRYEAFF.

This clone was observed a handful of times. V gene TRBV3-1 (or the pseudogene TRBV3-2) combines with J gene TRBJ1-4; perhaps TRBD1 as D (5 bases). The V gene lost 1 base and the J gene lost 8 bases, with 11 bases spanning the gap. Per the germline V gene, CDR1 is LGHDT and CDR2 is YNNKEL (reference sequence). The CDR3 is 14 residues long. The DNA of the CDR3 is TGTGCCAGCAGCCAAGTAGGGGCTGGGGAAAAACTGTTTTTT. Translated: CASSQVGAGEKLFF.

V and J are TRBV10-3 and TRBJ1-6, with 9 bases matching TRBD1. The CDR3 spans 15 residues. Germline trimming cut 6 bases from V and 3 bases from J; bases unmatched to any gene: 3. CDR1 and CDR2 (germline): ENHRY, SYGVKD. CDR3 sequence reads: CAIRGTGLYNSPLHF. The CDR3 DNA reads TGTGCCATCAGAGGGACAGGGCTCTATAATTCACCCCTCCACTTT.

The CDR3 loop is CASSSQGYLGDTQYF. CDR3 bases: TGTGCCAGCAGCTCACAGGGGTATCTGGGAGATACGCAGTATTTT. The chain combines TRBV7-2 with TRBJ2-3; 7 bases line up with TRBD1. This CDR3 has 15 amino acids. Trimming cost V 4 bases and J 5 bases; bases outside gene matches: 9. Germline V CDR1 and CDR2: SGHTA, FQGNSA.